This T cell receptor beta chain originates from a study of blood T cell repertoires in COVID-19. Looking at the study overall: Sites in the United States, Italy and Spain provided acute and convalescent COVID-19 samples.

In the original analysis: Quantification of nucleated cells was approximated via reference gene primer amplification. Some clones are missing from TCRdb's copy, which holds only in-frame ones; the method was immunoSEQ multiplex PCR. Clone size and the V and J calls come from that table; the DNA yielded D and trimming. The profile shows 220,000 or so clones, about four fifths of them singletons. V was shortened by 3 bases and J by 15 bases, with 20 bases between the two germline ends. The CDR3 is 14 residues long. The germline V gene has CDR1 MGHRA and CDR2 YSYEKL. The V gene is TRBV4-1, the J gene TRBJ1-4; D unclear. The sample consisted of peripheral blood. The sequence derives from a woman aged 25-40 years who had recovered from COVID-19. The CDR3: CASSQLLGVSYMFF. For the CDR3, the DNA is TGCGCCAGCAGCCAGCTACTCGGGGTGAGCTATATGTTTTTT.